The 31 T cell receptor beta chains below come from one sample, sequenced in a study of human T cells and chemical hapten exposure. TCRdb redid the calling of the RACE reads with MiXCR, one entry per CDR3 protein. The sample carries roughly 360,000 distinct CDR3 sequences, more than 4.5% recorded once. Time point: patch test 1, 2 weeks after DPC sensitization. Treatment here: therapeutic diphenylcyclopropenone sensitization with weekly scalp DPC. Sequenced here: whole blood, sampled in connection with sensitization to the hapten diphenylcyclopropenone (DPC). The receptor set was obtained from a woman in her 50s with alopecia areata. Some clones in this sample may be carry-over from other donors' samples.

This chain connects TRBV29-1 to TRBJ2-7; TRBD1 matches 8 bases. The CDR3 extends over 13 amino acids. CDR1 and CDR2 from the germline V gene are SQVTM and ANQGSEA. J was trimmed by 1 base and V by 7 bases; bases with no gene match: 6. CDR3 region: CSARQGISYEQYF. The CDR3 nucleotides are TGCAGCGCCCGACAGGGGATTTCCTACGAGCAGTACTTC.

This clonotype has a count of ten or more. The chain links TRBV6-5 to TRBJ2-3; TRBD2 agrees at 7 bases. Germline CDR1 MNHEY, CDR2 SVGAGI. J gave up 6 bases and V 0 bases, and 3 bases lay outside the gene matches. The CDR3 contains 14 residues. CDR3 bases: TGTGCCAGCAGTTACTCGAGACTAGCCGATACGCAGTATTTT. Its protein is CASSYSRLADTQYF.

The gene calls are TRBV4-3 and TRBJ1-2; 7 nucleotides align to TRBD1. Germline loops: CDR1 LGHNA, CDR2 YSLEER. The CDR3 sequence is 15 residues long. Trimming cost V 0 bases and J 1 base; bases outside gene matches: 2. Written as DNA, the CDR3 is TGCGCCAGCAGCCAAGAGACAGGGTTTAACTATGGCTACACCTTC. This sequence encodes CASSQETGFNYGYTF.

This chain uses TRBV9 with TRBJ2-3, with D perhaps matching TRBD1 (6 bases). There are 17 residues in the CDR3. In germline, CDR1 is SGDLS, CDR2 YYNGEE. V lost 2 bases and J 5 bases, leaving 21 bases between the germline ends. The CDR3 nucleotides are TGTGCCAGCAGCGTCCAATTTACAGGGAAAAGGAGAGATACGCAGTATTTT. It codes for CASSVQFTGKRRDTQYF.

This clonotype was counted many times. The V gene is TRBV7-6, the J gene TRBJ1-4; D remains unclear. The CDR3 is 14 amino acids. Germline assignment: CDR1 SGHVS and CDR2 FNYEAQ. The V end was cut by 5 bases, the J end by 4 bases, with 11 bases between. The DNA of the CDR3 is TGTGCCAGCAGCCCAGAGGTCAATAATGAAAAACTGTTTTTT. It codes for CASSPEVNNEKLFF.

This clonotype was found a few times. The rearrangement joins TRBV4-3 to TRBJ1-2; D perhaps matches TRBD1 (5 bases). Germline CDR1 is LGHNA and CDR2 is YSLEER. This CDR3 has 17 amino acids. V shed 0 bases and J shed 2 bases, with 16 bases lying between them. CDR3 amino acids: CASSQEGVEQTNYGYTF. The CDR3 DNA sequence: TGCGCCAGCAGCCAAGAGGGGGTAGAACAAACGAACTATGGCTACACCTTC.

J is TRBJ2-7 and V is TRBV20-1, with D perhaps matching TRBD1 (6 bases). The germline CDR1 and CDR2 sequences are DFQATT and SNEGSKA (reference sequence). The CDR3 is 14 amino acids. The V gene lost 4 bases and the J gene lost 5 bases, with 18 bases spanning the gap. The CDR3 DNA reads TGCAGTGCTACCCAATATGGGGGCGTAGACGAGCAGTACTTC. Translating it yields CSATQYGGVDEQYF.

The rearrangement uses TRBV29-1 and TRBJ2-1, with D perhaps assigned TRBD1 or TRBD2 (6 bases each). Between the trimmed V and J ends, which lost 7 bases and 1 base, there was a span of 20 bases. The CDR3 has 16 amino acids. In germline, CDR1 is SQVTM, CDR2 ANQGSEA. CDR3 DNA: TGCAGCGCTGCCGGGGGCGGCGAGAGTTCCTACAATGAGCAGTTCTTC. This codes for CSAAGGGESSYNEQFF.

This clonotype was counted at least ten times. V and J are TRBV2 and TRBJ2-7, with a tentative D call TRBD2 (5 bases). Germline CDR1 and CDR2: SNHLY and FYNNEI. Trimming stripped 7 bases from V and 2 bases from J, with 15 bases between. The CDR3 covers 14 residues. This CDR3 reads CASKAKAGPYEQYF. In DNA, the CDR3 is TGTGCCAGCAAAGCTAAGGCGGGTCCCTACGAGCAGTACTTC.

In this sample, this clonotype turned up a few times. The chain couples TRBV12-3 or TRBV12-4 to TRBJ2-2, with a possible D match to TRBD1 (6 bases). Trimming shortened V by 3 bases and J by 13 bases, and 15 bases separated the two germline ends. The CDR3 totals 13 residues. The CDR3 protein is CASSLADRSRLFF. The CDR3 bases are TGTGCCAGCAGTTTGGCCGACAGGAGTCGGCTGTTTTTT.

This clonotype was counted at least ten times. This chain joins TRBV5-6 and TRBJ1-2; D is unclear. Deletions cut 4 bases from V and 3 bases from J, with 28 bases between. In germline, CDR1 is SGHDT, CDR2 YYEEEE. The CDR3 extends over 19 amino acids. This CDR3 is CASSLDGTEIYYYHYGYTF. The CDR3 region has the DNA TGTGCCAGCAGCCTGGACGGCACAGAGATCTACTATTACCACTATGGCTACACCTTC.

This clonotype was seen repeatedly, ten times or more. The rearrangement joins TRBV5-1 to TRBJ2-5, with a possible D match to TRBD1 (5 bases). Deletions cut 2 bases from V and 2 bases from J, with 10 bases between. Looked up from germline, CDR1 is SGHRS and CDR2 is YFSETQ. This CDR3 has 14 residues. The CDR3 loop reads CASSFKTAQETQYF. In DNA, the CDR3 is TGCGCCAGCAGCTTTAAGACAGCGCAAGAGACCCAGTACTTC. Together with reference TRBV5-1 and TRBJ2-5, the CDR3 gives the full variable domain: KAGVTQTPRYLIKTRGQQVTLSCSPISGHRSVSWYQQTPGQGLQFLFEYFSETQRNKGNFPGRFSGRQFSNSRSEMNVSTLELGDSALYLCASSFKTAQETQYFGPGTRLLVL.

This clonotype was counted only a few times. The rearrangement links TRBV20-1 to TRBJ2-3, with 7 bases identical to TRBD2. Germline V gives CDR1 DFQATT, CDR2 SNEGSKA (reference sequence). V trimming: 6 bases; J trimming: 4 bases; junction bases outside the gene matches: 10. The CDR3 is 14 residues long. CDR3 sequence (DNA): TGCAGTGCCCCTCTCGCGGGAGACGCAGATACGCAGTATTTT. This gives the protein CSAPLAGDADTQYF.

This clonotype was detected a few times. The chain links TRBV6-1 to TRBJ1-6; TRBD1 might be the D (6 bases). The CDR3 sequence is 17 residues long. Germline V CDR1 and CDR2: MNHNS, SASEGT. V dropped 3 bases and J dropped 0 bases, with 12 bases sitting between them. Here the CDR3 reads CASSESTGYSYNSPLHF. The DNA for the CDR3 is TGTGCCAGCAGTGAGTCGACAGGATACTCCTATAATTCACCCCTCCACTTT.

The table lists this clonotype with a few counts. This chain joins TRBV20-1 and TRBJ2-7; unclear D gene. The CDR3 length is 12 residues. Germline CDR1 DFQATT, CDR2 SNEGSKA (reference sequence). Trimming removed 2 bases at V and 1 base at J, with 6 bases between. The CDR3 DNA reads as TGCAGTGCTAGACAGTTTTCCTACGAGCAGTACTTC. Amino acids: CSARQFSYEQYF.

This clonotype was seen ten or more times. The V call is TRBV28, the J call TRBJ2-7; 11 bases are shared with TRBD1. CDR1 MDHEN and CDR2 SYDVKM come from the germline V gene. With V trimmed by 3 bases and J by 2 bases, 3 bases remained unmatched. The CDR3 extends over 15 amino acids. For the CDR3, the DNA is TGTGCCAGCAGTTTTCCGGGACAGGGGGCCTACGAGCAGTACTTC. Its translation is CASSFPGQGAYEQYF. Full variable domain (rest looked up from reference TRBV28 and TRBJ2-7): DVKVTQSSRYLVKRTGEKVFLECVQDMDHENMFWYRQDPGLGLRLIYFSYDVKMKEKGDIPEGYSVSREKKERFSLILESASTNQTSMYLCASSFPGQGAYEQYFGPGTRLTVT.

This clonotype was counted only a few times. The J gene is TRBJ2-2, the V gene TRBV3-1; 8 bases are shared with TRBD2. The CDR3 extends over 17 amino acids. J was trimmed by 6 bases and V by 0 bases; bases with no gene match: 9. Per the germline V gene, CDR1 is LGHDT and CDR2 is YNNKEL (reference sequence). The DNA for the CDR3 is TGTGCCAGCAGCCAAGATGCACTAGCGGTGGGGTCCGGGGAGCTGTTTTTT. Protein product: CASSQDALAVGSGELFF. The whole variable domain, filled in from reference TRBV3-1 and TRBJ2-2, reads DTAVSQTPKYLVTQMGNDKSIKCEQNLGHDTMYWYKQDSKKFLKIMFSYNNKELIINETVPNRFSPKSPDKAHLNLHINSLELGDSAVYFCASSQDALAVGSGELFFGEGSRLTVL.

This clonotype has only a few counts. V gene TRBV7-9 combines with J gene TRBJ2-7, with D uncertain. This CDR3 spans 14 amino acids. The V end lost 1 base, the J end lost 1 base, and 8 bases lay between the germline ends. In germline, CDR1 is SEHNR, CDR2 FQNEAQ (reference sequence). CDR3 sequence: CASSLGSDSYEQYF. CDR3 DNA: TGTGCCAGCAGCTTAGGCTCCGATTCCTACGAGCAGTACTTC.

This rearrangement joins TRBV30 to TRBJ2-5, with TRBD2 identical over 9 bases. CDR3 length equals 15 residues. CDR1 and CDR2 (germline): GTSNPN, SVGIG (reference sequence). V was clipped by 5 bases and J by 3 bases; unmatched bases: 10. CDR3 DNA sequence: TGTGCCTGGCTTCATCCCGTAGCGGGAGAAGAGACCCAGTACTTC. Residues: CAWLHPVAGEETQYF.

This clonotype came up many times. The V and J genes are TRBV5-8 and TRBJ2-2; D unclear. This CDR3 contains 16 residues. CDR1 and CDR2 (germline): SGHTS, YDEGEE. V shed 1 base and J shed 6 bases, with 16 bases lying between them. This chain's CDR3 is CASSLLPRRFPGELFF. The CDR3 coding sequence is TGTGCCAGCAGCTTGCTTCCAAGAAGGTTTCCCGGGGAGCTGTTTTTT.

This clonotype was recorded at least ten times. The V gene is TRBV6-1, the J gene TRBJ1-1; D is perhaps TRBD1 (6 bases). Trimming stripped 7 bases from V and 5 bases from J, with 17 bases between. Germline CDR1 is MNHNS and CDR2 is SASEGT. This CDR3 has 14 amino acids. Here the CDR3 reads CASITGILRTEAFF. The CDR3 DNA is TGTGCCAGCATAACAGGGATTTTGAGGACTGAAGCTTTCTTT.

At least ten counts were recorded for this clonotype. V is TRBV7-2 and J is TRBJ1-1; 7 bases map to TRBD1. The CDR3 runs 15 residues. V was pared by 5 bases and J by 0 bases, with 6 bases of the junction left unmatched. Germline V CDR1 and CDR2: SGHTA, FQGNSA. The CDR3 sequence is CASSPITGVNTEAFF. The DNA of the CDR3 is TGTGCCAGCAGCCCGATAACAGGGGTGAACACTGAAGCTTTCTTT.

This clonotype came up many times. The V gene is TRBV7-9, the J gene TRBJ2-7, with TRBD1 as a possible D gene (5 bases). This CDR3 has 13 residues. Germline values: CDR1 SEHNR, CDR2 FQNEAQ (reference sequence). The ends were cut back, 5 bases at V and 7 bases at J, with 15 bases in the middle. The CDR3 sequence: CASSPDVPGEQYF. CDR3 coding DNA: TGTGCCAGCAGCCCGGACGTCCCAGGGGAGCAGTACTTC.

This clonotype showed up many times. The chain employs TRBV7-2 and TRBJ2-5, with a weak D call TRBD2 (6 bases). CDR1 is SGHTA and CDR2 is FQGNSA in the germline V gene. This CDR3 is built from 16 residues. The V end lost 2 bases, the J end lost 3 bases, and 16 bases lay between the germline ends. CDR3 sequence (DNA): TGTGCCAGCAGCTTATCTGGGGACTCCGCGAAAGAGACCCAGTACTTC. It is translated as CASSLSGDSAKETQYF. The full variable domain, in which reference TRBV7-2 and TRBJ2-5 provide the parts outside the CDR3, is GAGVSQSPSNKVTEKGKDVELRCDPISGHTALYWYRQSLGQGLEFLIYFQGNSAPDKSGLPSDRFSAERTGGSVSTLTIQRTQQEDSAVYLCASSLSGDSAKETQYFGPGTRLLVL.

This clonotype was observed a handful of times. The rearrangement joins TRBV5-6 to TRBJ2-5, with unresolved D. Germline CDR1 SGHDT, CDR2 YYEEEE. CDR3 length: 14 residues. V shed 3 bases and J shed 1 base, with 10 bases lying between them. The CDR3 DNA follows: TGTGCCAGCAGCTCCGGACCCGTCCAAGAGACCCAGTACTTC. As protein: CASSSGPVQETQYF.

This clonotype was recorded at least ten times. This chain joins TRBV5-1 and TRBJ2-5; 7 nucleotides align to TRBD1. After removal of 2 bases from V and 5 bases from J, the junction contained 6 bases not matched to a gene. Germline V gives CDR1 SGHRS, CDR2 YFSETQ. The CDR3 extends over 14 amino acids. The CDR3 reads CASSLTTGSETQYF. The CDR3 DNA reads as TGCGCCAGCAGCTTAACGACAGGGTCGGAGACCCAGTACTTC.

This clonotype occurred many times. The CDR3 coding sequence is TGTGCCAGCAGCTCTACTAGCGGGGGGGCTGGGGGTGAAGATACGCAGTATTTT. Amino acids: CASSSTSGGAGGEDTQYF. V usage is TRBV7-2 and J usage is TRBJ2-3; 13 bases align to TRBD2. The V gene end was trimmed by 4 bases and the J gene end by 5 bases; junction bases not matched to a gene: 12. CDR1 and CDR2 from the germline V gene are SGHTA and FQGNSA. The CDR3 spans 18 residues.

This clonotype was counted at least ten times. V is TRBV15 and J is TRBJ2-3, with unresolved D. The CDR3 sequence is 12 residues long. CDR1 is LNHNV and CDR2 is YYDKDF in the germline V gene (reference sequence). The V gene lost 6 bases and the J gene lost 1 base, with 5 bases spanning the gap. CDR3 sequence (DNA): TGTGCCACCAGGGGCCGCACAGATACGCAGTATTTT. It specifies CATRGRTDTQYF. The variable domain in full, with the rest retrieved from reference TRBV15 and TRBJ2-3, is DAMVIQNPRYQVTQFGKPVTLSCSQTLNHNVMYWYQQKSSQAPKLLFHYYDKDFNNEADTPDNFQSRRPNTSFCFLDIRSPGLGDTAMYLCATRGRTDTQYFGPGTRLTVL.

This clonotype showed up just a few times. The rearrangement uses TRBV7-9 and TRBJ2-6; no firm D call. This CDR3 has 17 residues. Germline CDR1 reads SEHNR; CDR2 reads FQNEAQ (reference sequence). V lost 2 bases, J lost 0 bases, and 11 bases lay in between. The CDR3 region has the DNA TGTGCCAGCAGCTTACCGGAACTTGTCTCTGGGGCCAACGTCCTGACTTTC. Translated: CASSLPELVSGANVLTF.

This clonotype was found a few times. CDR3 bases: TGTGCCAGCAGCTTTCCCCTAAGGGGGGCTGGAGAGACCCAGTACTTC. Translation gives CASSFPLRGAGETQYF. The chain carries TRBV7-9 and TRBJ2-5; possibly TRBD1 or TRBD2 for D (6 bases each). The CDR3 sequence is 16 residues long. The V gene's germline CDR1 is SEHNR and CDR2 FQNEAQ (reference sequence). V was shortened by 3 bases and J by 4 bases, with 18 bases between the two germline ends.

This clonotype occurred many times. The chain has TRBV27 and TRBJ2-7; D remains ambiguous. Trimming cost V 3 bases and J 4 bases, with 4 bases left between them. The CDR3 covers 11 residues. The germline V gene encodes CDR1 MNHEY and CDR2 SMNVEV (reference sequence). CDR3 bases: TGTGCCAGCAGTTTTGGATACGAGCAGTACTTC. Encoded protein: CASSFGYEQYF.